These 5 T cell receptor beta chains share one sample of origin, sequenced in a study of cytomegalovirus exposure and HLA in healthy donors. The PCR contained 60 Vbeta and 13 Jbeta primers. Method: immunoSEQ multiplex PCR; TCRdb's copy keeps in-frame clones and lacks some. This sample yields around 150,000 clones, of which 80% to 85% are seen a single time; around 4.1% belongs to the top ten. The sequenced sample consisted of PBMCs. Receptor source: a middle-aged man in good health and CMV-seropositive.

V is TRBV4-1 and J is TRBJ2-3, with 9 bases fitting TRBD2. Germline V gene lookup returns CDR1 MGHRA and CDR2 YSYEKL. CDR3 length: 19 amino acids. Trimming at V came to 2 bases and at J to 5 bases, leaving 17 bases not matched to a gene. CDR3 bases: TGCGCCAGCAGCCAAATGGTGGGCCTAGCGGGAAATCCAGGAGATACGCAGTATTTT. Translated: CASSQMVGLAGNPGDTQYF.

The CDR3 is CASSHLGAYEQYF. In DNA, the CDR3 is TGTGCCAGTAGTCATCTTGGGGCATACGAGCAGTACTTC. This rearrangement joins TRBV19 to TRBJ2-7; a weak D match, TRBD1 (5 bases). The germline gives CDR1 LNHDA, CDR2 SQIVND (reference sequence). V was pared by 5 bases and J by 4 bases, with 12 bases between. The CDR3 length is 13 residues. Filled out from reference TRBV19 and TRBJ2-7, the complete variable domain reads DGGITQSPKYLFRKEGQNVTLSCEQNLNHDAMYWYRQDPGQGLRLIYYSQIVNDFQKGDIAEGYSVSREKKESFPLTVTSAQKNPTAFYLCASSHLGAYEQYFGPGTRLTVT.

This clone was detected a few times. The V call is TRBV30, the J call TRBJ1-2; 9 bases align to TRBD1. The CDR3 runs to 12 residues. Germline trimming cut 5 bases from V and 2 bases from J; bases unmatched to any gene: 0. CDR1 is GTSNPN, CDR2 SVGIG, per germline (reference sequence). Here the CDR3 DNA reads TGTGCCTGGGGGACAGGGAACTATGGCTACACCTTC. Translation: CAWGTGNYGYTF.

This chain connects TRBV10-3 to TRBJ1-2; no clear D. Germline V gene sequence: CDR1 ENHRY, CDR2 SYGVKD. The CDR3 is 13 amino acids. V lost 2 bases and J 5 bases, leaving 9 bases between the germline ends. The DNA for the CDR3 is TGTGCCATCAGTGAGACAGAAGGATATGGCTACACCTTC. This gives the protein CAISETEGYGYTF.

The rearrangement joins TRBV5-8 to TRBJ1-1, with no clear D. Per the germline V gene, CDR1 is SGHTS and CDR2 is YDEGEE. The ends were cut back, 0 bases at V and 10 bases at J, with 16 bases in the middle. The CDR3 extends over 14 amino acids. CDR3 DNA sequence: TGTGCCAGCAGCTTGGTTACGGGAATAATTGGAGCTTTCTTT. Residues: CASSLVTGIIGAFF.